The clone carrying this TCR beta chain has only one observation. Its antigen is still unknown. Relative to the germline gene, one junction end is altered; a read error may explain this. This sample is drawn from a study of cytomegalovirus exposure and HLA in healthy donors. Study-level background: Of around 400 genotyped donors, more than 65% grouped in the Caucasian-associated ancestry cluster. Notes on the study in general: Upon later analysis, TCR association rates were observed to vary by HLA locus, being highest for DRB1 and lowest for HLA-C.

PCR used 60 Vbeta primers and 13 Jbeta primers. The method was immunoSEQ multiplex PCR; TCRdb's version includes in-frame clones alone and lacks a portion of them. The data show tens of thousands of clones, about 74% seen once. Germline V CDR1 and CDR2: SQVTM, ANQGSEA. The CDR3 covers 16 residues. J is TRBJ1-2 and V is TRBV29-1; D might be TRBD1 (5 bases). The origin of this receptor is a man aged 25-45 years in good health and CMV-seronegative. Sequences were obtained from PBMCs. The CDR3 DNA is TGCAGCGTTGGGGGCGGACACGAAAAAGCTAACTATGGCTACCCCTTC. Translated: CSVGGGHEKANYGYPF.